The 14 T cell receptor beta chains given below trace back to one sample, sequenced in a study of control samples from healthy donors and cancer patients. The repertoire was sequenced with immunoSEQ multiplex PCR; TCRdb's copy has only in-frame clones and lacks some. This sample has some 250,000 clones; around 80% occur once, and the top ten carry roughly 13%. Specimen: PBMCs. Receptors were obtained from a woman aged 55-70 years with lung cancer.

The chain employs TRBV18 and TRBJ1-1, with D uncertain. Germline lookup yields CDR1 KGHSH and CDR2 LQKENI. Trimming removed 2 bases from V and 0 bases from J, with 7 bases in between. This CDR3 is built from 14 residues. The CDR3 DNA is TGTGCCAGCTCACCAGGGGTTCTGAACACTGAAGCTTTCTTT. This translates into CASSPGVLNTEAFF.

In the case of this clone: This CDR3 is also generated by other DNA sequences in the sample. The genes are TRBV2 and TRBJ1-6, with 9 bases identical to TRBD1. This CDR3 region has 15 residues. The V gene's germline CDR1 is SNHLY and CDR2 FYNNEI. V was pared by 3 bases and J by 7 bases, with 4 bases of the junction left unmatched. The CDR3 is CASSDSGQGNSPLHF. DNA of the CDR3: TGTGCCAGCAGTGACTCGGGACAGGGAAATTCACCCCTCCACTTT.

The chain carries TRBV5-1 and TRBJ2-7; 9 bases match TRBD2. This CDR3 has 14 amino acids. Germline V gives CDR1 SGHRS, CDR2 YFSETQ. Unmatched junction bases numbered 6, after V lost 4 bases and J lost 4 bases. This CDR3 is CASSASGGKYEQYF. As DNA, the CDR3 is TGCGCCAGCAGCGCAAGCGGGGGGAAATACGAGCAGTACTTC. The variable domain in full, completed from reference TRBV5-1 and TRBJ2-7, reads KAGVTQTPRYLIKTRGQQVTLSCSPISGHRSVSWYQQTPGQGLQFLFEYFSETQRNKGNFPGRFSGRQFSNSRSEMNVSTLELGDSALYLCASSASGGKYEQYFGPGTRLTVT.

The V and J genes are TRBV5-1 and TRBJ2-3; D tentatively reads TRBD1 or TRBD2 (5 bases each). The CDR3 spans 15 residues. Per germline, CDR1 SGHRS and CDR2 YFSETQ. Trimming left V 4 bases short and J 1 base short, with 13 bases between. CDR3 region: CASSHGTPGTDTQYF. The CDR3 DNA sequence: TGCGCCAGCAGCCACGGGACCCCAGGCACAGATACGCAGTATTTT. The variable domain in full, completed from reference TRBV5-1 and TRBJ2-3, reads KAGVTQTPRYLIKTRGQQVTLSCSPISGHRSVSWYQQTPGQGLQFLFEYFSETQRNKGNFPGRFSGRQFSNSRSEMNVSTLELGDSALYLCASSHGTPGTDTQYFGPGTRLTVL.

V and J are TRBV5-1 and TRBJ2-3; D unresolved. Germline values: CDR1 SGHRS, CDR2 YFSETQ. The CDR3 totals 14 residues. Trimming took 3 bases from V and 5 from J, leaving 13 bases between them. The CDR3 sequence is CASSSGTTGDTQYF. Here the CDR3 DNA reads TGCGCCAGCAGCTCTGGCACAACGGGAGATACGCAGTATTTT.

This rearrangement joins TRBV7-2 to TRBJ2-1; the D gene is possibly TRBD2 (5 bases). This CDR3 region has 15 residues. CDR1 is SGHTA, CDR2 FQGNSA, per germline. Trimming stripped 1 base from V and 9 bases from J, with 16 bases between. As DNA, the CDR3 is TGTGCCAGCAGCTTAGACCCCACTAGGTGGGGTGAGCAGTTCTTC. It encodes CASSLDPTRWGEQFF.

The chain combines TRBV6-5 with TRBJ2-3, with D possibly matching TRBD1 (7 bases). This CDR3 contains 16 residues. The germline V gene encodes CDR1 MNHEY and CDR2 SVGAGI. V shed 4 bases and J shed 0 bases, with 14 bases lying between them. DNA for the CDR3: TGTGCCAGCAGTTCCGGCGGGACAGCTAGCACAGATACGCAGTATTTT. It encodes CASSSGGTASTDTQYF.

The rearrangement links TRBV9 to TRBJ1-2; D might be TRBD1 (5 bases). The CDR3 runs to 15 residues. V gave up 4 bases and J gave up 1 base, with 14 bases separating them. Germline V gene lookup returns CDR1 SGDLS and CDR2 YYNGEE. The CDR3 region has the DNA TGTGCCAGCAGCCCAAGTCAGACAGATAACTATGGCTACACCTTC. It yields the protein CASSPSQTDNYGYTF.

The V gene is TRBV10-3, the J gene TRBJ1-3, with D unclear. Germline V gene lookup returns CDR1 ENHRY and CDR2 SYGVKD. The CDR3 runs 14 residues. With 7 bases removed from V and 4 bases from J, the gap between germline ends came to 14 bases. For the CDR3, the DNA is TGTGCCATCACTGGCTTTACCGGAGGAAACACCATATATTTT. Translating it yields CAITGFTGGNTIYF.

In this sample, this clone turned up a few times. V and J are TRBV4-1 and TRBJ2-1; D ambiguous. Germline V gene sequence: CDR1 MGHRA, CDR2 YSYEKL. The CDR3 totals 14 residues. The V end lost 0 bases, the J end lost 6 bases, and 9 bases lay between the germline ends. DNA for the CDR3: TGCGCCAGCAGCCAAGAAATGTCCCGCAATGAGCAGTTCTTC. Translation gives CASSQEMSRNEQFF.

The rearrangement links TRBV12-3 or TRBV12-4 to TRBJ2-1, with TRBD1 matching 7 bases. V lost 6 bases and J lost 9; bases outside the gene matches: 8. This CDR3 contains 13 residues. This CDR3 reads CASRYYRGGEQFF. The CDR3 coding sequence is TGTGCCAGCAGATACTACAGGGGTGGTGAGCAGTTCTTC.

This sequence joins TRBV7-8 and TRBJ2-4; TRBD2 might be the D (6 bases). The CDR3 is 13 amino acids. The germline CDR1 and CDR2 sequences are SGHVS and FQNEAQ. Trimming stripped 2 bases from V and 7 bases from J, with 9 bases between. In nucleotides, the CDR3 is TGTGCCAGCAGCTTACGGCGGGATAACATTCAGTACTTC. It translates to CASSLRRDNIQYF.

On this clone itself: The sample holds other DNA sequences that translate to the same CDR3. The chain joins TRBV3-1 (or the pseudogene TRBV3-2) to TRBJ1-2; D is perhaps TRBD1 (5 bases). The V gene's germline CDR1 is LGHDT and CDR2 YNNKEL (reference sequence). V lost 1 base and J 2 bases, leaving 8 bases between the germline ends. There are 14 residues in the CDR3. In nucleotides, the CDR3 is TGTGCCAGCAGCCAAGCCTCAGGGAACTATGGCTACACCTTC. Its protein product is CASSQASGNYGYTF.

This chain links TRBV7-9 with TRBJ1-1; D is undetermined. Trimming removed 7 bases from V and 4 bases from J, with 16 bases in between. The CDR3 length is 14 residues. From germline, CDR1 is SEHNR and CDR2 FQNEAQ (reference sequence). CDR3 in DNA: TGTGCCAGCAACACCCCCGTAATGGGCACTGAAGCTTTCTTT. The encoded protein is CASNTPVMGTEAFF. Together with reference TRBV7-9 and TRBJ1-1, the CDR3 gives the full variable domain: DTGVSQNPRHKITKRGQNVTFRCDPISEHNRLYWYRQTLGQGPEFLTYFQNEAQLEKSRLLSDRFSAERPKGSFSTLEIQRTEQGDSAMYLCASNTPVMGTEAFFGQGTRLTVV.